These 19 T cell receptor beta chains came from one sample sequenced in a study of blood T cell repertoires in COVID-19. Profiled with immunoSEQ multiplex PCR; TCRdb holds only in-frame clones, not every one. The sample comprises about 200,000 clones, about 86% of which are singletons, and about 6% rests with the top ten. The sample consisted of peripheral blood. These receptors were taken from a man in his sixties who had recovered from COVID-19.

V usage is TRBV5-5 and J usage is TRBJ2-6, with D unresolved. The germline gives CDR1 SGHKS, CDR2 YYEKEE (reference sequence). The CDR3 covers 14 residues. V lost 9 bases, J lost 0 bases, and 10 bases lay in between. Here the CDR3 reads CATKSSSGANVLTF. In DNA form, the CDR3 reads TGTGCCACCAAATCGAGCTCTGGGGCCAACGTCCTGACTTTC.

This clone appeared a single time. The chain links TRBV3-1 (or the pseudogene TRBV3-2) to TRBJ1-4; weak D call: TRBD1 (6 bases). Germline loops: CDR1 LGHDT, CDR2 YNNKEL (reference sequence). V gave up 5 bases and J gave up 5 bases, with 15 bases separating them. This CDR3 region has 15 residues. The CDR3 sequence is CASSLKGGGNEKLFF. Here the CDR3 DNA reads TGTGCCAGCAGCTTAAAAGGGGGGGGAAATGAAAAACTGTTTTTT.

The genes are TRBV9 and TRBJ1-1; 7 nucleotides match TRBD1. After removal of 4 bases from V and 0 bases from J, the junction contained 6 bases not matched to a gene. Germline lookup yields CDR1 SGDLS and CDR2 YYNGEE. The CDR3 has 15 residues. DNA for the CDR3: TGTGCCAGCAGCTCAGCAGGGGGTATGAACACTGAAGCTTTCTTT. This encodes CASSSAGGMNTEAFF.

The V and J genes are TRBV19 and TRBJ1-2; tentatively, D is TRBD1 (5 bases). The V gene's germline CDR1 is LNHDA and CDR2 SQIVND (reference sequence). V was clipped by 5 bases and J by 8 bases, with 12 bases between them. CDR3 length: 12 residues. In DNA form, the CDR3 reads TGTGCCAGTAGTGGGGACTTCGGGGGCTACACCTTC. Its protein is CASSGDFGGYTF.

V gene TRBV5-1 combines with J gene TRBJ1-4; D is unresolved. V lost 4 bases and J 8 bases, leaving 15 bases between the germline ends. Germline V CDR1 and CDR2: SGHRS, YFSETQ. CDR3 length: 14 residues. In nucleotides, the CDR3 is TGCGCCAGCAGCCAAACTGGAGGGAGGGAAAAACTGTTTTTT. This encodes CASSQTGGREKLFF.

This clone was counted once. The V call is TRBV10-3, the J call TRBJ1-5; TRBD1 is a possible D gene (6 bases). The CDR3 loop spans 14 amino acids. Trimming took off 6 bases at V and 3 bases at J, with 12 bases between the two ends. CDR1 ENHRY and CDR2 SYGVKD come from the germline V gene. In DNA form, the CDR3 reads TGTGCCATCAGCCCCACAGGGCCCAATCAGCCCCAGCATTTT. It encodes CAISPTGPNQPQHF.

The chain employs TRBV9 and TRBJ2-1, with 11 bases aligning to TRBD2. V lost 2 bases to trimming and J lost 3 bases; unmatched junction nucleotides: 7. Germline lookup yields CDR1 SGDLS and CDR2 YYNGEE. The CDR3 length is 17 residues. The CDR3 DNA reads TGTGCCAGCAGCGTCAACCCCGGGACTAGCGGCTACAATGAGCAGTTCTTC. It translates to CASSVNPGTSGYNEQFF.

This chain connects TRBV4-2 to TRBJ2-3; a possible D gene is TRBD2 (6 bases). CDR1 is LGHNA, CDR2 YNFKEQ, per germline. The CDR3 runs to 16 residues. V lost 1 base, J lost 1 base, and 12 bases lay in between. The CDR3 sequence: CASSQVGGGGTDTQYF. The CDR3 DNA reads TGTGCCAGCAGCCAAGTAGGAGGCGGGGGCACAGATACGCAGTATTTT.

This rearrangement joins TRBV18 to TRBJ1-2, with D possibly being TRBD1 (6 bases). Trimming cost V 4 bases and J 6 bases, with 12 bases left between them. The germline V gene encodes CDR1 KGHSH and CDR2 LQKENI. The CDR3 extends over 13 amino acids. CDR3 sequence: CASSRAGADGYTF. The CDR3 bases are TGTGCCAGCTCACGCGCGGGGGCAGATGGCTACACCTTC.

The gene calls are TRBV5-1 and TRBJ1-1; D unclear. Germline V gives CDR1 SGHRS, CDR2 YFSETQ. The CDR3 sequence is 13 residues long. Trimming pared 4 bases from V and 4 bases from J, leaving 11 bases between. CDR3: CASSPGMLTEAFF. CDR3 nucleotides: TGCGCCAGCAGCCCCGGGATGCTCACTGAAGCTTTCTTT.

V usage is TRBV9 and J usage is TRBJ2-1, with D possibly TRBD2 on 6 matching bases. V was cut by 3 bases and J by 1 base, with 11 bases left in between. The V gene's germline CDR1 is SGDLS and CDR2 YYNGEE. This CDR3 is 15 amino acids long. DNA for the CDR3: TGTGCCAGCAGCGCTGCCCGGGAGTCCTACAATGAGCAGTTCTTC. Amino acid sequence: CASSAARESYNEQFF.

The CDR3, as DNA: TGTGCCAGCAGCGCCCCGGACAGGGGATCGGAGACCCAGTACTTC. This codes for CASSAPDRGSETQYF. The rearrangement uses TRBV7-6 and TRBJ2-5; TRBD1 matches at 9 bases. Germline trimming cut 5 bases from V and 5 bases from J; bases unmatched to any gene: 9. The CDR3 runs to 15 residues. CDR1 and CDR2 from the germline V gene are SGHVS and FNYEAQ.

V is TRBV11-3 and J is TRBJ2-3; 8 bases agree with TRBD2. This CDR3 is 14 amino acids long. Per the germline V gene, CDR1 is SGHNT and CDR2 is YENEEA. The ends lost 7 bases at V and 4 bases at J; junction bases unmatched: 7. This chain's CDR3 is CASTTGGPADTQYF. The CDR3 DNA is TGTGCCAGCACCACGGGGGGGCCTGCAGATACGCAGTATTTT.

The chain is built from TRBV19 and TRBJ2-3, with D possibly TRBD1 on 5 matching bases. Looked up from germline, CDR1 is LNHDA and CDR2 is SQIVND (reference sequence). This CDR3 contains 16 residues. V was cut by 5 bases and J by 2 bases, with 17 bases left in between. The CDR3 reads CASSPLGQGSTDTQYF. As DNA, the CDR3 is TGTGCCAGTAGTCCCCTCGGGCAGGGTTCCACAGATACGCAGTATTTT. Full variable domain (missing parts from reference TRBV19 and TRBJ2-3): DGGITQSPKYLFRKEGQNVTLSCEQNLNHDAMYWYRQDPGQGLRLIYYSQIVNDFQKGDIAEGYSVSREKKESFPLTVTSAQKNPTAFYLCASSPLGQGSTDTQYFGPGTRLTVL.

This chain uses TRBV5-1 with TRBJ1-2, with TRBD1 identical over 7 bases. CDR1 is SGHRS and CDR2 is YFSETQ in the germline V gene. V gave up 4 bases and J gave up 3 bases; unmatched junction bases: 9. The CDR3 sequence is 15 residues long. As DNA, the CDR3 is TGCGCCAGCAGCGTCACGACAGGGACGGACTATGGCTACACCTTC. This gives the protein CASSVTTGTDYGYTF.

The chain uses TRBV3-1 (or the pseudogene TRBV3-2) and TRBJ2-7; TRBD2 agrees at 10 bases. Germline V gene lookup returns CDR1 LGHDT and CDR2 YNNKEL (reference sequence). There are 15 residues in the CDR3. Losses at the gene ends were 1 base for V and 4 bases for J; bases not matched to a gene: 4. As DNA, the CDR3 is TGTGCCAGCAGCCAAGTGGGAGCGGGAGGGTACGAGCAGTACTTC. Translated: CASSQVGAGGYEQYF.

This clone has just one count. V usage is TRBV5-4 and J usage is TRBJ2-5; 10 nucleotides align to TRBD1. Germline CDR1 reads SGHNT; CDR2 reads YYREEE (reference sequence). J was trimmed by 0 bases and V by 4 bases; bases with no gene match: 9. This CDR3 is built from 17 residues. The CDR3 sequence: CASSPWGGTGDQETQYF. The CDR3 coding sequence is TGTGCCAGCAGCCCTTGGGGCGGGACAGGGGACCAAGAGACCCAGTACTTC.

V is TRBV4-2 and J is TRBJ2-5; a possible D gene is TRBD2 (5 bases). The V and J ends lost 0 bases and 9 bases respectively, with 11 bases between them. CDR3 length: 13 amino acids. Germline V gene data show CDR1 as LGHNA and CDR2 as YNFKEQ. The CDR3 DNA reads TGTGCCAGCAGCCAAGATCCCAGGACTCCCCAGTACTTC. Its protein product is CASSQDPRTPQYF.

The chain joins TRBV10-1 to TRBJ2-1; TRBD2 matches at 7 bases. Germline V gene data show CDR1 as WNHNN and CDR2 as SYGVQD (reference sequence). The CDR3 has 14 amino acids. Trimming took 3 bases from V and 4 from J; bases not matched to a gene: 3. For the CDR3, the DNA is TGCGCCAGCAGTGAAGGGACTACTTACAATGAGCAGTTCTTC. This gives the protein CASSEGTTYNEQFF.